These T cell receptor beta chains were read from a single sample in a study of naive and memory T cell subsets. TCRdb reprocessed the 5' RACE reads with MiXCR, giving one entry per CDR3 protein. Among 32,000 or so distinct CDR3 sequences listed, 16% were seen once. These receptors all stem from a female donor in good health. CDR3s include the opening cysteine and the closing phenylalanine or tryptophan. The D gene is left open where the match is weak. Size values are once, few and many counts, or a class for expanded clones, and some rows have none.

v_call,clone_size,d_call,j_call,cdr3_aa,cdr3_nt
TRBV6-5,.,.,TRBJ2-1,CASSFQGPRYNEQFF,TGTGCCAGCAGTTTCCAGGGCCCGAGGTACAATGAGCAGTTCTTC
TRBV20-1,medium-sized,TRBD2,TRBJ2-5,CSAWTSGQETQYF,TGCAGTGCTTGGACTAGCGGACAAGAGACCCAGTACTTC
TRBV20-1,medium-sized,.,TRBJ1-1,CSARGGLTIRETEAFF,TGCAGTGCTCGCGGGGGACTCACAATCCGGGAGACTGAAGCTTTCTTT
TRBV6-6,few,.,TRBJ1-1,CASIDRRGMNTEAFF,TGTGCCAGCATCGACCGACGGGGAATGAACACTGAAGCTTTCTTT
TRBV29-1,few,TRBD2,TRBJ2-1,CSVEDGKSGGSSYNEQFF,TGCAGCGTTGAAGATGGCAAAAGCGGGGGGAGCTCCTACAATGAGCAGTTCTTC
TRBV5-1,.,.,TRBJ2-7,CASSALGEQYF,TGCGCCAGCAGCGCCTTAGGGGAGCAGTACTTC
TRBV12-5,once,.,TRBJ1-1,CASGLLGASNTEAFF,TGTGCTAGTGGTTTGCTCGGGGCTTCGAACACTGAAGCTTTCTTT
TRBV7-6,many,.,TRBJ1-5,CASSSDPRGYSNQPQHF,TGTGCCAGCAGTAGCGACCCGAGGGGTTATAGCAATCAGCCCCAGCATTTT
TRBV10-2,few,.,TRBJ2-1,CASSESTSTERYNEQFF,TGCGCCAGCAGTGAGTCCACCTCGACAGAGCGCTACAATGAGCAGTTCTTC
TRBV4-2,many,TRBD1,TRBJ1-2,CASSQGQGQAHGYTF,TGTGCCAGCAGCCAAGGCCAGGGACAGGCGCATGGCTACACCTTC
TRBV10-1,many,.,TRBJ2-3,CASSESLGRVKDTQYF,TGCGCCAGCAGTGAGTCCCTGGGCAGGGTGAAAGATACGCAGTATTTT
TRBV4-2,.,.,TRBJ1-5,CASSQDTGGNQPQHF,TGTGCCAGCAGCCAAGATACGGGAGGCAATCAGCCCCAGCATTTT
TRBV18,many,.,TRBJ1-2,CASSPDSLSGGYTF,TGTGCCAGCTCACCAGACAGTTTGAGTGGTGGCTACACCTTC
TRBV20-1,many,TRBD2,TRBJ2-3,CSASGLAGRTDTQYF,TGCAGTGCTAGCGGACTAGCGGGGCGCACAGATACGCAGTATTTT
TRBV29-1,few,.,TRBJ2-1,CSVGGGINNEQFF,TGCAGCGTTGGCGGGGGCATTAACAATGAGCAGTTCTTC
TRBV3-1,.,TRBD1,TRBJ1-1,CASRRDRNTEAFF,TGTGCCAGCAGACGGGACAGGAACACTGAAGCTTTCTTT
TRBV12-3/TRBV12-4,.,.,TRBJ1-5,CASRDQQGSNQPQHF,TGTGCCAGCAGAGACCAACAGGGTAGCAATCAGCCCCAGCATTTT
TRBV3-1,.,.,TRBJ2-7,CASSQGSNPSRGEQYF,TGTGCCAGCAGCCAAGGTAGTAATCCCTCGAGGGGAGAGCAGTACTTC
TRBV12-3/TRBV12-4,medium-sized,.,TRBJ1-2,CASSSQGFSYGYTF,TGTGCCAGCAGTTCGCAGGGATTTTCCTATGGCTACACCTTC
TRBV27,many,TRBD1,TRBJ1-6,CASTLGQNNSPLHF,TGTGCCAGCACTCTGGGACAGAATAATTCACCCCTCCACTTT
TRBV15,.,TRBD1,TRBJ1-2,CATRPLTGEDYGYTF,TGTGCCACCAGACCCTTGACAGGGGAGGACTATGGCTACACCTTC
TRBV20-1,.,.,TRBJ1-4,CSARDRLRATNEKLFF,TGCAGTGCTAGGGATCGACTCCGCGCAACTAATGAAAAACTGTTTTTT
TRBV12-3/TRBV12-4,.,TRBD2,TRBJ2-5,CASSPGGSQETQYF,TGTGCCAGCAGTCCCGGGGGGAGCCAAGAGACCCAGTACTTC
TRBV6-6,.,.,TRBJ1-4,CASSSTETNEKLFF,TGTGCCAGCAGTTCGACAGAAACTAATGAAAAACTGTTTTTT
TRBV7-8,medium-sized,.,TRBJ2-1,CASSLVGNEQFF,TGTGCCAGCAGCTTAGTGGGGAATGAGCAGTTCTTC
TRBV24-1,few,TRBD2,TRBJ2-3,CATSGTSGPDTQYF,TGTGCCACCAGTGGGACTAGCGGGCCAGATACGCAGTATTTT
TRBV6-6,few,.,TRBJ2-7,CASSIPGNYEQYF,TGTGCCAGCAGTATCCCAGGGAACTACGAGCAGTACTTC
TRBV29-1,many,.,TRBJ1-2,CSVEAQGYGGYTF,TGCAGCGTTGAGGCACAGGGTTATGGTGGCTACACCTTC
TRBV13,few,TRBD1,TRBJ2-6,CASSGDRGRSGANVLTF,TGTGCCAGCAGCGGGGACAGGGGTCGCTCTGGGGCCAACGTCCTGACTTTC
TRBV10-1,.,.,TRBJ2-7,CASSESLSYEQYF,TGCGCCAGCAGTGAGTCCCTCTCCTACGAGCAGTACTTC
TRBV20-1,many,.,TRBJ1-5,CSAARGANNQPQHF,TGCAGTGCCGCTCGGGGGGCCAACAATCAGCCCCAGCATTTT
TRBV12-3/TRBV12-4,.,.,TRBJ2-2,CASSPVLELGRGELFF,TGTGCCAGCAGTCCCGTTTTGGAGCTGGGACGCGGGGAGCTGTTTTTT
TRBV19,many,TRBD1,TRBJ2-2,CASSGTGSGELFF,TGTGCCAGTAGTGGGACAGGGTCCGGGGAGCTGTTTTTT
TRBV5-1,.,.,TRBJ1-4,CASSLSGRGEKLFF,TGCGCCAGCAGCTTGTCCGGGCGGGGTGAAAAACTGTTTTTT
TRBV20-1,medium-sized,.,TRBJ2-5,CSARDDVTQYF,TGCAGTGCTAGAGATGACGTTACCCAGTACTTC
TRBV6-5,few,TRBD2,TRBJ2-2,CASSYLGLAGAGTGELFF,TGTGCCAGCAGTTACTTAGGACTAGCGGGGGCCGGGACCGGGGAGCTGTTTTTT
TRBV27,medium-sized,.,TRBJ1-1,CASSPHPSGAEAFF,TGTGCCAGCAGTCCGCACCCTTCTGGGGCTGAAGCTTTCTTT
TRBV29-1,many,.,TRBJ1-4,CSVEVPAGSEKLFF,TGCAGCGTTGAGGTCCCCGCGGGCAGCGAAAAACTGTTTTTT
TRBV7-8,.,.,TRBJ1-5,CASSYDRTNQPQHF,TGTGCCAGCAGCTATGACAGAACAAATCAGCCCCAGCATTTT
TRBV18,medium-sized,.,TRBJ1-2,CASSPDPDSSNIYGYTF,TGTGCCAGCTCACCCGACCCTGACAGTTCCAATATCTATGGCTACACCTTC
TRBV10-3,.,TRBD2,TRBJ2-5,CAISGSGPQETQYF,TGTGCCATCAGCGGTAGCGGGCCCCAAGAGACCCAGTACTTC
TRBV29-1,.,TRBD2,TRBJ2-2,CSVESGGALSGELFF,TGCAGCGTTGAAAGCGGGGGGGCTTTATCCGGGGAGCTGTTTTTT
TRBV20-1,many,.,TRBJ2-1,CSGVSSYNEQFF,TGCAGTGGCGTGAGCTCCTACAATGAGCAGTTCTTC